These T cell receptor beta chains were read from a single sample in a study of T cells in Graves' hyperthyroidism and ophthalmopathy. TCRdb independently ran MiXCR on the multiplex PCR reads; one entry per CDR3 protein. The sample consists of under 500,000 distinct CDR3 sequences, roughly 13% of them appearing once. The sequencing sample was made of blood. The origin of the receptors is a man in his forties or fifties with Graves' ophthalmopathy. Each CDR3 is given with its conserved first and last residue. D genes are given only for firm matches. Expanded clones are given a class, and other clones once, few, many or no size at all.

.,TRBJ2-6,many,TRBV2,CASSDGASSGANVLTF,TGTGCCAGCAGTGATGGGGCTAGCTCTGGGGCCAACGTCCTGACTTTC
.,TRBJ2-2,.,TRBV15,CATSRVATTGELFF,TGTGCCACCAGCAGAGTGGCGACCACCGGGGAGCTGTTTTTT
.,TRBJ2-3,few,TRBV9,CASSVAGDYPIADTQYF,TGTGCCAGCAGCGTAGCTGGTGACTACCCCATCGCAGATACGCAGTATTTT
.,TRBJ2-5,few,TRBV6-1,CASSDNWGVETQYF,TGTGCCAGCAGTGACAATTGGGGGGTGGAGACCCAGTACTTC
.,TRBJ2-4,many,TRBV5-6,CASSSATAIPNIQYF,TGTGCCAGCAGCTCCGCCACCGCGATTCCCAACATTCAGTACTTC
.,TRBJ2-3,many,TRBV30,CAWSVVGSTDTQYF,TGTGCCTGGAGTGTTGTAGGGAGCACAGATACGCAGTATTTT
TRBD1,TRBJ2-7,.,TRBV7-3,CASSSRQGGNEQYF,TGTGCCAGCAGCTCCCGACAGGGTGGCAACGAGCAGTACTTC
.,TRBJ1-5,few,TRBV4-1,CASSQTDTSNQPQHF,TGCGCCAGCAGCCAGACAGACACCAGCAATCAGCCCCAGCATTTT
.,TRBJ1-1,many,TRBV7-3,CASSPGADTEAFF,TGTGCCAGCAGCCCCGGGGCAGACACTGAAGCTTTCTTT
.,TRBJ2-5,few,TRBV5-1,CASSFGWGETQYF,TGCGCCAGCAGCTTCGGATGGGGAGAGACCCAGTACTTC
TRBD2,TRBJ2-3,.,TRBV2,CASSAGLAGWQYF,TGTGCCAGCAGTGCTGGACTAGCTGGTTGGCAGTATTTT
.,TRBJ1-5,few,TRBV19,CASSIGPQPQHF,TGTGCCAGTAGTATCGGACCCCAGCCCCAGCATTTT
TRBD1,TRBJ2-1,many,TRBV20-1,CSAWTGDFYNEQFF,TGCAGTGCCTGGACAGGGGACTTCTACAATGAGCAGTTCTTC
TRBD1,TRBJ1-1,many,TRBV13,CASSFRRTGGTLNTEAFF,TGTGCCAGCAGCTTTAGGAGAACAGGGGGCACCTTGAACACTGAAGCTTTCTTT
TRBD2,TRBJ2-3,many,TRBV30,CAWRGITGGDTQYF,TGTGCCTGGAGGGGGATTACGGGGGGAGATACGCAGTATTTT
TRBD1,TRBJ2-5,few,TRBV7-9,CASSKRDRGSGQETQYF,TGTGCCAGCAGCAAACGGGACAGGGGCTCAGGGCAAGAGACCCAGTACTTC
.,TRBJ2-1,.,TRBV24-1,CATSDRLQEQFF,TGTGCCACCAGTGACCGCCTACAAGAGCAGTTCTTC
.,TRBJ2-5,many,TRBV5-6,CASSLGVDETQYF,TGTGCCAGCAGCTTGGGCGTAGACGAGACCCAGTACTTC
TRBD1,TRBJ1-5,few,TRBV19,CAAGTGGSNQPQHF,TGTGCCGCCGGGACAGGGGGAAGCAATCAGCCCCAGCATTTT
TRBD2,TRBJ2-5,many,TRBV13,CASSSWTSGNQETQYF,TGTGCCAGCAGCTCCTGGACTAGCGGGAACCAAGAGACCCAGTACTTC
TRBD2,TRBJ2-1,.,TRBV5-1,CASSSSPSGYSYNEQFF,TGCGCCAGCAGCTCGTCTCCTAGCGGGTATTCCTACAATGAGCAGTTCTTC
TRBD2,TRBJ2-1,many,TRBV27,CASSLKAGGLINEQFF,TGTGCCAGCAGTTTGAAAGCGGGAGGGCTCATTAATGAGCAGTTCTTC
TRBD2,TRBJ2-7,few,TRBV27,CASRTSGGFSEQYF,TGTGCCAGCAGGACTAGCGGAGGGTTTAGCGAGCAGTACTTC
.,TRBJ2-7,.,TRBV3-1,CASSRGDRGTYEQYF,TGTGCCAGCAGCCGGGGGGACAGAGGAACCTACGAGCAGTACTTC
.,TRBJ1-3,few,TRBV5-1,CASSLEQGRAGSGNTIYF,TGCGCCAGCAGCTTGGAACAGGGACGAGCGGGCTCTGGAAACACCATATATTTT
.,TRBJ2-4,few,TRBV4-2,CASSGRTETKNIQYF,TGTGCCAGCAGCGGCCGGACAGAGACCAAAAACATTCAGTACTTC
TRBD2,TRBJ2-1,many,TRBV7-9,CASSLRLAGCNEQFF,TGTGCCAGCAGCTTACGACTAGCGGGATGCAATGAGCAGTTCTTC
.,TRBJ2-1,many,TRBV3-1,CASSPTTDWYNEQFF,TGTGCCAGCAGCCCCACGACGGACTGGTACAATGAGCAGTTCTTC
.,TRBJ2-7,many,TRBV29-1,CSVEDRSTYEQYF,TGCAGCGTTGAAGACAGATCAACCTACGAGCAGTACTTC
.,TRBJ1-5,.,TRBV28,CASSLSPTGFGSNQPQHF,TGTGCCAGCAGTTTAAGCCCAACAGGGTTTGGTAGCAATCAGCCCCAGCATTTT